This TCR beta chain was sequenced during a study of shared T cell receptors in the human thymus. The CDR3 consists of 16 residues. Germline lookup yields CDR1 GTSNPN and CDR2 SVGIG (reference sequence). V lost 0 bases, J lost 5 bases, and 12 bases stayed unmatched. The protocol was immunoSEQ multiplex PCR, while the TCRdb copy is restricted to in-frame clones and leaves out a portion. Of hundreds of thousands of clones detected, 88% appear once; the ten largest clones hold about 0.01%. This sample also belongs to another study, concerning human thymus T cells. From that study: Related reports documented highly overlapping thymic repertoires among unrelated individuals.

This receptor was obtained from a boy in the first two years of life with a congenital heart defect. Source material: thymocytes. The rearrangement links TRBV30 to TRBJ1-1, with 7 bases aligning to TRBD1. Here the CDR3 DNA reads TGTGCCTGGAGTGTAAGGGGGCAGGGACGGTGGACTGAAGCTTTCTTT. It specifies CAWSVRGQGRWTEAFF. Drawing the rest from reference TRBV30 and TRBJ1-1, the complete variable domain is SQTIHQWPATLVQPVGSPLSLECTVEGTSNPNLYWYRQAAGRGLQLLFYSVGIGQISSEVPQNLSASRPQDRQFILSSKKLLLSDSGFYLCAWSVRGQGRWTEAFFGQGTRLTVV.